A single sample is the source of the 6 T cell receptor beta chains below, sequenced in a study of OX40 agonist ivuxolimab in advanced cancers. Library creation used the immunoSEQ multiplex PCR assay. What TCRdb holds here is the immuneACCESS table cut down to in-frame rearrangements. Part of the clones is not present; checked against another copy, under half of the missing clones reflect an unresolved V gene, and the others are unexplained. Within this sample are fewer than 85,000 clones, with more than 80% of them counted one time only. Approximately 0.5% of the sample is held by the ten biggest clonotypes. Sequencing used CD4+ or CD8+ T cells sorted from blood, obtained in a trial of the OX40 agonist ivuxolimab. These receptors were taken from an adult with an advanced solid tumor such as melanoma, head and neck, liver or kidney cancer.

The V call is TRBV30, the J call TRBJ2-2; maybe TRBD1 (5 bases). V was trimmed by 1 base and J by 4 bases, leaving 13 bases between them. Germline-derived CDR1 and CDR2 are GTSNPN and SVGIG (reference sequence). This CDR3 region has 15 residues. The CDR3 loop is CAWSADSAFTGELFF. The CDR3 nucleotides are TGTGCCTGGAGTGCAGACAGTGCGTTCACCGGGGAGCTGTTTTTT.

CDR3: CASSSKGEGTEAFF. In nucleotides, the CDR3 is TGTGCCAGCAGCAGCAAAGGTGAGGGCACTGAAGCTTTCTTT. The V call is TRBV5-4, the J call TRBJ1-1; D gene uncertain. The CDR3 extends over 14 amino acids. CDR1 is SGHNT and CDR2 is YYREEE in the germline V gene (reference sequence). The germline V and J ends were trimmed by 4 bases and 4 bases, with 14 bases remaining between them. The full variable domain, in which reference TRBV5-4 and TRBJ1-1 provide the parts outside the CDR3, is ETGVTQSPTHLIKTRGQQVTLRCSSQSGHNTVSWYQQALGQGPQFIFQYYREEENGRGNFPPRFSGLQFPNYSSELNVNALELDDSALYLCASSSKGEGTEAFFGQGTRLTVV.

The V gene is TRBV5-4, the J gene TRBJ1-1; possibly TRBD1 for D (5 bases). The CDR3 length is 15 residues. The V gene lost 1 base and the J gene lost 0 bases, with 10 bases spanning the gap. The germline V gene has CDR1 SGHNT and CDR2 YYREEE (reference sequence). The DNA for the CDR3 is TGTGCCAGCAGCTTGAGTCTGGGGGTGAACACTGAAGCTTTCTTT. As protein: CASSLSLGVNTEAFF.

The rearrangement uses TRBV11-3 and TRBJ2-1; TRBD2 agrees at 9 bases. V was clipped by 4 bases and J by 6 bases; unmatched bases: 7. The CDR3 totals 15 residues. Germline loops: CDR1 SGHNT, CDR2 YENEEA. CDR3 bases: TGTGCCAGCAGCTCCAAGACTAGCGGAATCAATGAGCAGTTCTTC. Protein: CASSSKTSGINEQFF.

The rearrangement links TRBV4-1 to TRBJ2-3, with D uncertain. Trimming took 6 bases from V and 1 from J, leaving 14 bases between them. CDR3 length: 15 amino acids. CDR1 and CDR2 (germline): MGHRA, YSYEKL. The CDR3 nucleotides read TGCGCCAGCAGTAAGCTGGGGTCTGGCACAGATACGCAGTATTTT. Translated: CASSKLGSGTDTQYF.

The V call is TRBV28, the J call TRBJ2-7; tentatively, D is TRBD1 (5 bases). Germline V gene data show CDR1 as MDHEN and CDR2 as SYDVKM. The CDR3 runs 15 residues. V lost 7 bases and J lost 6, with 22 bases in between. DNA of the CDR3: TGTGCCAGCAAAGAAGGGGCAGGATATCACTCCGAGCAGTACTTC. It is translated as CASKEGAGYHSEQYF.